These 25 T cell receptor beta chains were all obtained from the same sample, sequenced in a study of patients and donors after allogeneic stem cell transplantation (dated by TCRdb to the early 2020s). Library construction relied on RT-PCR. The listed sequencing device is NextSeq 550. In-frame beta chains were kept once TCRdb had trimmed the public reads at Q25 with fastp and called clones with MiXCR. Rows with a matching CDR3 protein are joined into one entry that keeps the most common DNA and genes. The sample yields roughly 200,000 distinct CDR3 sequences; 38% were counted once. Clones ranked in the top ten supply roughly 11% of the sample. Sequenced sample: blood, either unsorted or a sorted T cell fraction (not recorded which). These receptors were taken from a human donor who was either an allogeneic HSCT recipient or a stem cell or donor lymphocyte infusion donor (not recorded which). It is not recorded whose cells these are; they may come from a transplant donor.

This clonotype was seen a handful of times. J is TRBJ1-3 and V is TRBV28, with TRBD1 matching over 10 bases. Germline V lookup: CDR1 MDHEN, CDR2 SYDVKM. V trimming: 5 bases; J trimming: 5 bases; junction bases outside the gene matches: 6. The length of the CDR3 is 15 residues. The CDR3 sequence: CASSPRQGARNTIYF. CDR3 coding DNA: TGTGCCAGCAGTCCCAGACAGGGGGCGAGAAACACCATATATTTT.

J is TRBJ1-6 and V is TRBV30; D unclear. The CDR3 contains 12 residues. With 3 bases removed from V and 9 bases from J, the gap between germline ends came to 9 bases. Germline lookup yields CDR1 GTSNPN and CDR2 SVGIG (reference sequence). In DNA, the CDR3 is TGTGCCTGGAGATGGGCAGGTTCACCCCTCCACTTT. Its translation is CAWRWAGSPLHF.

The chain links TRBV4-2 to TRBJ1-2; D gene uncertain. V dropped 1 base and J dropped 4 bases, with 13 bases sitting between them. The CDR3 loop spans 15 amino acids. Germline V gene data show CDR1 as LGHNA and CDR2 as YNFKEQ. The CDR3 region is CASSQAARRTYGYTF. In nucleotides, the CDR3 is TGTGCCAGCAGCCAAGCCGCTAGACGCACCTATGGCTACACCTTC.

The chain combines TRBV20-1 with TRBJ2-7; D tentatively fits TRBD1 or TRBD2 (5 bases each). Germline CDR1 and CDR2: DFQATT and SNEGSKA (reference sequence). The germline V and J ends were trimmed by 6 bases and 1 base, with 16 bases remaining between them. The CDR3 runs 14 residues. The CDR3 loop reads CSAPSGALSYEQYF. The DNA of the CDR3 is TGCAGTGCCCCCTCCGGGGCACTATCCTACGAGCAGTACTTC.

This clonotype was counted only a few times. The chain links TRBV6-2 or TRBV6-3 to TRBJ1-5; D is perhaps TRBD1 (5 bases). V lost 9 bases and J 1 base, leaving 13 bases between the germline ends. Germline V gene sequence: CDR1 MNHEY, CDR2 SVGEGT. The CDR3 is made up of 14 amino acids. The CDR3 DNA sequence: TGTGCCAGTAGCAGGGCTGGAAGCAATCAGCCCCAGCATTTT. It codes for CASSRAGSNQPQHF.

This chain connects TRBV12-3 or TRBV12-4 to TRBJ1-6, with no clear D. Deletions cut 6 bases from V and 6 bases from J, with 9 bases between. This CDR3 has 13 residues. CDR3 nucleotide sequence: TGTGCCAGCAGCCCCGGCGCTAATTCACCCCTCCACTTT. The encoded protein is CASSPGANSPLHF.

This sequence joins TRBV5-1 and TRBJ2-5; no clear D. Trimming took 3 bases from V and 3 from J, leaving 12 bases between them. The CDR3 loop spans 14 amino acids. Germline CDR1 SGHRS, CDR2 YFSETQ. The CDR3, as DNA: TGCGCCAGCAGCTCTCGGGCCAAAGAAGAGACCCAGTACTTC. Translated, it gives CASSSRAKEETQYF.

The chain employs TRBV7-3 and TRBJ1-6; a possible D gene is TRBD1 (5 bases). Trimming removed 2 bases from V and 6 bases from J, with 8 bases in between. Germline values: CDR1 SGHTA, CDR2 FQGTGA. This CDR3 is built from 14 residues. CDR3 residues: CASSLGAVNSPLHF. CDR3 bases: TGTGCCAGCAGCTTAGGGGCAGTTAATTCACCCCTCCACTTT. Filled out from reference TRBV7-3 and TRBJ1-6, the complete variable domain reads GAGVSQTPSNKVTEKGKYVELRCDPISGHTALYWYRQSLGQGPEFLIYFQGTGAADDSGLPNDRFFAVRPEGSVSTLKIQRTERGDSAVYLCASSLGAVNSPLHFGNGTRLTVT.

This clonotype is deemed medium-sized (0.01 to 0.1%). The CDR3 DNA reads as TGTGCCAGCAGCCCCACGGAGGGTGACACTGAAGCTTTCTTT. Translated, it gives CASSPTEGDTEAFF. V gene TRBV3-1 combines with J gene TRBJ1-1; D gene uncertain. Looked up from germline, CDR1 is LGHDT and CDR2 is YNNKEL (reference sequence). The CDR3 sequence is 14 residues long. V lost 4 bases, J lost 3 bases, and 12 bases lay in between.

This clonotype was picked up a small number of times. The CDR3 sequence is CASSLDPSGANVLTF. The CDR3 DNA reads as TGTGCCAGCAGTTTAGATCCCTCTGGGGCCAACGTCCTGACTTTC. The chain is built from TRBV12-3 or TRBV12-4 and TRBJ2-6, with no clear D. This CDR3 region has 15 residues. V was pared by 1 base and J by 0 bases, with 4 bases between.

This clonotype has more than one count but fewer than ten. The chain carries TRBV7-8 and TRBJ1-5, with a weak D call TRBD1 (5 bases). Germline CDR1 SGHVS, CDR2 FQNEAQ. Trimming removed 4 bases at V and 4 bases at J, with 14 bases between. CDR3 length: 15 residues. The CDR3 loop is CASSSVGAGNQPQHF. CDR3 in DNA: TGTGCCAGCAGCTCGGTCGGGGCAGGAAATCAGCCCCAGCATTTT.

This chain links TRBV20-1 with TRBJ2-3; D remains ambiguous. The CDR3 is made up of 15 amino acids. V gave up 3 bases and J gave up 4 bases, with 17 bases separating them. Germline CDR1 and CDR2: DFQATT and SNEGSKA (reference sequence). CDR3 region: CSARGITDGADTQYF. Here the CDR3 DNA reads TGCAGTGCTAGGGGCATTACCGATGGCGCAGATACGCAGTATTTT.

The chain has TRBV9 and TRBJ1-4, with D perhaps matching TRBD1 (6 bases). The germline V gene has CDR1 SGDLS and CDR2 YYNGEE. Trimming removed 3 bases from V and 8 bases from J, with 17 bases in between. The CDR3 sequence is 15 residues long. The CDR3 spells CASSATTPQGEKLFF. DNA for the CDR3: TGTGCCAGCAGCGCTACAACACCTCAGGGGGAAAAACTGTTTTTT.

For the CDR3, the DNA is TGTGCCAGTAGTATTTCTGGTGGGACCGGGGAGCTGTTTTTT. This encodes CASSISGGTGELFF. The chain uses TRBV19 and TRBJ2-2; no reliable D call. Trimming removed 3 bases from V and 5 bases from J, with 10 bases in between. Germline V CDR1 and CDR2: LNHDA, SQIVND (reference sequence). The CDR3 consists of 14 residues.

V usage is TRBV4-2 and J usage is TRBJ2-1; 7 bases line up with TRBD1. V gave up 1 base and J gave up 5 bases; unmatched junction bases: 8. The CDR3 extends over 16 amino acids. Per germline, CDR1 LGHNA and CDR2 YNFKEQ. CDR3 nucleotide sequence: TGTGCCAGCAGCCAAGGAGACAGGGCAACCGACAATGAGCAGTTCTTC. Translating gives CASSQGDRATDNEQFF.

Only a few counts were recorded for this clonotype. The chain uses TRBV20-1 and TRBJ1-4; no definite D call. The germline V gene encodes CDR1 DFQATT and CDR2 SNEGSKA (reference sequence). Trimming removed 1 base from V and 4 bases from J, with 7 bases in between. The CDR3 covers 13 residues. The CDR3 region is CSARGQVNEKLFF. DNA for the CDR3: TGCAGTGCTAGAGGGCAAGTTAATGAAAAACTGTTTTTT.

V usage is TRBV19 and J usage is TRBJ2-7; D is ambiguous. V lost 6 bases to trimming and J lost 0 bases, with 12 bases between them. Germline lookup yields CDR1 LNHDA and CDR2 SQIVND (reference sequence). The CDR3 is 14 residues long. CDR3 bases: TGTGCCAGTAGAAAGGGAATTAGCTCCTACGAGCAGTACTTC. Its protein product is CASRKGISSYEQYF.

The chain combines TRBV3-1 with TRBJ2-7; 8 positions agree with TRBD1. Germline V gene data show CDR1 as LGHDT and CDR2 as YNNKEL (reference sequence). With 2 bases clipped from V and 6 bases from J, the junction kept 9 bases outside the gene matches. This CDR3 spans 15 amino acids. CDR3 sequence: CASSQLRTGRREQYF. The CDR3 DNA reads TGTGCCAGCAGCCAACTACGGACAGGGCGGCGCGAGCAGTACTTC.

In its sample, this clonotype was seen a few times. The chain couples TRBV20-1 to TRBJ2-7, with D possibly TRBD1 on 5 matching bases. Germline V gene data show CDR1 as DFQATT and CDR2 as SNEGSKA (reference sequence). This CDR3 has 14 residues. The V and J ends lost 6 bases and 2 bases respectively, with 17 bases between them. CDR3: CSAPPTGRAYEQYF. As DNA, the CDR3 is TGCAGTGCCCCTCCAACCGGCAGGGCCTACGAGCAGTACTTC.

This clonotype was seen more than once but under ten times. This rearrangement joins TRBV27 to TRBJ1-4, with D possibly TRBD1 on 6 matching bases. V lost 3 bases, J lost 7 bases, and 12 bases lay in between. Germline CDR1 MNHEY, CDR2 SMNVEV (reference sequence). This CDR3 has 14 amino acids. The CDR3, as DNA: TGTGCCAGCAGTTTCCGTGGGGGGCGTGAAAAACTGTTTTTT. Its protein is CASSFRGGREKLFF.

The chain carries TRBV4-3 and TRBJ1-4; perhaps TRBD1 as D (6 bases). This CDR3 region has 15 residues. Per the germline V gene, CDR1 is LGHNA and CDR2 is YSLEER. The V gene lost 5 bases and the J gene lost 1 base, with 11 bases spanning the gap. CDR3 DNA: TGCGCCAGCAGCAGGCAGGGGAGAACTAATGAAAAACTGTTTTTT. This codes for CASSRQGRTNEKLFF.

The chain recombines TRBV5-5 with TRBJ2-7, with D possibly TRBD1 on 6 matching bases. CDR3 length: 11 residues. The germline V gene has CDR1 SGHKS and CDR2 YYEKEE (reference sequence). V was shortened by 6 bases and J by 2 bases, with 6 bases between the two germline ends. CDR3 DNA: TGTGCCAGCAACAGGGCCTACGAGCAGTACTTC. This encodes CASNRAYEQYF.

This clonotype turned up a few times. The chain has TRBV4-3 and TRBJ1-6; possible D gene TRBD1, 5 bases. The CDR3 sequence is 17 residues long. Germline V gene lookup returns CDR1 LGHNA and CDR2 YSLEER. Trimming pared 3 bases from V and 4 bases from J, leaving 16 bases between. CDR3 bases: TGCGCCAGCAGCCAGGAAGGGACGGCCACTTATAATTCACCCCTCCACTTT. Its protein product is CASSQEGTATYNSPLHF.

V usage is TRBV5-6 and J usage is TRBJ1-2; 7 bases are shared with TRBD1. The V gene's germline CDR1 is SGHDT and CDR2 YYEEEE. The CDR3 covers 13 residues. Trimming at V came to 3 bases and at J to 3 bases, leaving 2 bases not matched to a gene. CDR3 loop: CASSSTGHYGYTF. CDR3 nucleotide sequence: TGTGCCAGCAGCTCGACAGGGCACTATGGCTACACCTTC.

This clonotype was observed a handful of times. This chain links TRBV10-3 with TRBJ2-3; unclear D gene. The CDR3 extends over 12 amino acids. V was trimmed by 6 bases and J by 9 bases, leaving 13 bases between them. Per the germline V gene, CDR1 is ENHRY and CDR2 is SYGVKD. CDR3 loop: CAIRTRRETQYF. CDR3 DNA sequence: TGTGCCATCAGGACCCGGCGAGAGACGCAGTATTTT.